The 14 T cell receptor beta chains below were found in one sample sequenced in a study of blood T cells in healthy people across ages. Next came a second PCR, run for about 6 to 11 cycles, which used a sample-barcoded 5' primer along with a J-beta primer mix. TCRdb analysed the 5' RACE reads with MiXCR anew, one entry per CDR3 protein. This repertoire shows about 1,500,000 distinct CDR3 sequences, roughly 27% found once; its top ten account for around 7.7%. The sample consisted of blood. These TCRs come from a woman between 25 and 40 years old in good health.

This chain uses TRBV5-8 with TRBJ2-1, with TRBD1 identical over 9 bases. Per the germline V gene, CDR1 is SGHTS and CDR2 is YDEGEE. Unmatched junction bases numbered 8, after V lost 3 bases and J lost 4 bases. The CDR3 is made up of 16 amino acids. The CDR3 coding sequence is TGTGCCAGCAGCTCCAAACAGGGGGCGAAGTACAATGAGCAGTTCTTC. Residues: CASSSKQGAKYNEQFF.

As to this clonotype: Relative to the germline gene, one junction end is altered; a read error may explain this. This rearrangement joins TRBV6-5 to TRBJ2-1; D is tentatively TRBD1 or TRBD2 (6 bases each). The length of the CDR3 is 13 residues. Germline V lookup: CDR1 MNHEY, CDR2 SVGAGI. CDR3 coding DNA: TGTACCAGCAGTCGTAGACTAGGGGGAGAGCAGTTCTTC. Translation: CTSSRRLGGEQFF.

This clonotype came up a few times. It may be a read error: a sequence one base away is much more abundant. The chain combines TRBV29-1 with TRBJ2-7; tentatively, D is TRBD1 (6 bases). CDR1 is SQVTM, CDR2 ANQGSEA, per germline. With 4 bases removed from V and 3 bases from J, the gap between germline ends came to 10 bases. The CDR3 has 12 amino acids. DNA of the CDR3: TGCAGCGTTGTAGACAGGAGCTACGAGCAGTACTTC. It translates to CSVVDRSYEQYF.

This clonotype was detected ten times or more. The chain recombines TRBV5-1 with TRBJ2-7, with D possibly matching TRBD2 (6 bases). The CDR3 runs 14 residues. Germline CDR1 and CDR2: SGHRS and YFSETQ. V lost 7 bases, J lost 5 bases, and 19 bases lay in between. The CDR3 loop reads CASYRDSNQDEQYF. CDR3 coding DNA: TGCGCCAGCTACCGGGACTCCAACCAGGACGAGCAGTACTTC.

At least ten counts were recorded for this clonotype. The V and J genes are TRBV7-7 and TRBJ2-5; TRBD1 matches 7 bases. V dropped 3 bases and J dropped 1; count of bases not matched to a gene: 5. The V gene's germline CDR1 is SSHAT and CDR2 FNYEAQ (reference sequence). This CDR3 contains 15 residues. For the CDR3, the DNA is TGTGCCAGCAGCTTGGGACAGCTAATCCAAGAGACCCAGTACTTC. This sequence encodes CASSLGQLIQETQYF.

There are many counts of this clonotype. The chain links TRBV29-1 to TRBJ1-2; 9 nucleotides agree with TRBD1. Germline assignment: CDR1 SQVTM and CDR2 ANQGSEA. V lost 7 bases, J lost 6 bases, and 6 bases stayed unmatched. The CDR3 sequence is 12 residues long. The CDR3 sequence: CSGGTGYDGYTF. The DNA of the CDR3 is TGCAGCGGCGGGACAGGGTATGATGGCTACACCTTC.

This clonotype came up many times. The CDR3 sequence is CASSAQNYGYTF. The CDR3 DNA is TGTGCCAGCAGTGCCCAAAATTATGGCTACACCTTC. The chain joins TRBV28 to TRBJ1-2; unclear D gene. V lost 5 bases and J lost 5, with 9 bases in between. Germline V lookup: CDR1 MDHEN, CDR2 SYDVKM. The CDR3 runs 12 residues.

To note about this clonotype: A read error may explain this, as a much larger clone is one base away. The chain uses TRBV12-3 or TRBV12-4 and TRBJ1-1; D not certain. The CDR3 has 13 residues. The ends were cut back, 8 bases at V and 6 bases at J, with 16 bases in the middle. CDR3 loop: CASGSEGKSEAFF. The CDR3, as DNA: TGTGCCAGCGGTTCCGAAGGGAAATCTGAAGCTTTCTTT.

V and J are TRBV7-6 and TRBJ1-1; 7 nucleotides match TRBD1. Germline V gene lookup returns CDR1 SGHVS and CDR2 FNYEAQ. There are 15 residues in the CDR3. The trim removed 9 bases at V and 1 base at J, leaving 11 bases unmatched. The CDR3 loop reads CASREEGGPNTEAFF. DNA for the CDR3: TGTGCCAGTCGCGAGGAAGGGGGCCCGAACACTGAAGCTTTCTTT.

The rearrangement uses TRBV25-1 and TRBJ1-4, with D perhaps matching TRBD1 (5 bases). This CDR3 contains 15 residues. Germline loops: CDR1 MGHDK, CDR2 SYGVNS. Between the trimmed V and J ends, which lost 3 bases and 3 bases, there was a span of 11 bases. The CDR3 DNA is TGTGCCAGCAGTGACCGGGGGAAGTCTAATGAAAAACTGTTTTTT. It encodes CASSDRGKSNEKLFF.

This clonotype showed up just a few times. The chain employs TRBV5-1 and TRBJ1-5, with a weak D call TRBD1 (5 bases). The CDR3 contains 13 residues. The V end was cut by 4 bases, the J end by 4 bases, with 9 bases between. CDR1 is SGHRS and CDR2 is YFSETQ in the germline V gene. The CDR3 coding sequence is TGCGCCAGCAGCAGGACACCTAATCAGCCCCAGCATTTT. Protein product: CASSRTPNQPQHF.

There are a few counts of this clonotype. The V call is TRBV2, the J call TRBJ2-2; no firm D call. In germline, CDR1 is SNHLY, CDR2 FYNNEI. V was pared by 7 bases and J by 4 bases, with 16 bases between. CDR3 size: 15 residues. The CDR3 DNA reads TGTGCCAGCACTGGTCGACCCGGTGTCACCGGGGAGCTGTTTTTT. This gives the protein CASTGRPGVTGELFF. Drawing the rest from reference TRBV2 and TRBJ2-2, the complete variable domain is EPEVTQTPSHQVTQMGQEVILRCVPISNHLYFYWYRQILGQKVEFLVSFYNNEISEKSEIFDDQFSVERPDGSNFTLKIRSTKLEDSAMYFCASTGRPGVTGELFFGEGSRLTVL.

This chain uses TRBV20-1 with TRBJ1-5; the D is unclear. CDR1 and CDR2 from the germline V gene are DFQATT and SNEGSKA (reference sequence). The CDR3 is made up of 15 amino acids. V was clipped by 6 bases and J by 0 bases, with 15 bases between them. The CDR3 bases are TGCAGTGCCAAGCCGGGTTTCGTTAGCAATCAGCCCCAGCATTTT. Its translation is CSAKPGFVSNQPQHF.

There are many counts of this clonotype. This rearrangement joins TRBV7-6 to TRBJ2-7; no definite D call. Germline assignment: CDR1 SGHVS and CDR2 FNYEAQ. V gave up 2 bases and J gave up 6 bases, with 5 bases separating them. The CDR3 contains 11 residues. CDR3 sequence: CASSLYREQYF. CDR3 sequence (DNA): TGTGCCAGCAGCTTATACCGCGAGCAGTACTTC.